One and the same sample provided the 3 T cell receptor beta chains below, sequenced in a study of blood T cell repertoires in COVID-19. Some clones are missing from TCRdb's copy, which holds only in-frame ones; the method was immunoSEQ multiplex PCR. The sample lists about 28,000 clones; about 85% were seen once. Source material: peripheral blood. The receptors derive from a human donor in a cohort sampled during active COVID-19.

The rearrangement joins TRBV5-8 to TRBJ2-5, with D unclear. Trimming stripped 0 bases from V and 2 bases from J, with 5 bases between. Germline CDR1 and CDR2: SGHTS and YDEGEE. CDR3 length: 13 residues. This CDR3 reads CASSLAQQETQYF. CDR3 DNA sequence: TGTGCCAGCAGCTTGGCACAGCAAGAGACCCAGTACTTC.

This clone came up a few times. The chain uses TRBV24-1 and TRBJ1-6; TRBD1 might be the D (6 bases). V was clipped by 7 bases and J by 7 bases, with 16 bases between them. This CDR3 has 15 residues. Germline CDR1 is KGHDR and CDR2 is SFDVKD. The CDR3 DNA is TGTGCCACCAGCACGATACAGGGCCAGAATTCACCCCTCCACTTT. Translated: CATSTIQGQNSPLHF.

The chain combines TRBV30 with TRBJ1-1; perhaps TRBD1 as D (6 bases). V was pared by 8 bases and J by 4 bases, with 14 bases between. CDR3 length: 12 amino acids. Germline CDR1 GTSNPN, CDR2 SVGIG (reference sequence). The CDR3: CARNRVGTEAFF. As DNA, the CDR3 is TGTGCCCGAAACAGGGTGGGCACTGAAGCTTTCTTT.